The source of this T cell receptor (beta chain) is a study of beta chain features in type 1 diabetes. Populations obtained by sorting all exceeded 95% purity. The whole isolated RNA underwent reverse transcription, so sequencing captured expressed TCRB transcripts. Sequenced by immunoSEQ multiplex PCR; TCRdb stores in-frame clones only, minus some. The table lists roughly 450,000 clones, approximately 14% of them singletons. V lost 1 base, J lost 5 bases, and 7 bases lay in between. This CDR3 region has 13 residues. CDR1 SGHAT and CDR2 FQNNGV come from the germline V gene. This clone was counted a few times.

The V and J genes are TRBV11-2 and TRBJ2-3; either TRBD1 or TRBD2 may supply D (5 bases each). The sequencing sample was made of naive CD4+ T cells from blood. This clonotype was sampled from a man under 40 in good health. This CDR3 reads CASSLGGKDTQYF. The CDR3 bases are TGTGCCAGCAGCTTAGGGGGGAAAGATACGCAGTATTTT.